This T cell receptor beta chain is from a study of breast tumors, draining lymph nodes, adjacent tissues. Study-wide results and limits: Tumor T cell lymph node origin was a supported hypothesis, not proven. The data were judged consistent with most tumor T cells coming from lymph node and expanding in tumor. Tumor TCR diversity was below lymph nodes but above nontumor tissue. Luminal-like breast cancer showed significantly greater tumor-nontumor repertoire similarity than basal-like breast cancer did.

Breast cancer patients provided tissue from their axillary draining lymph nodes. The germline gives CDR1 SGDLS, CDR2 YYNGEE. The CDR3 loop spans 16 amino acids. TCRdb reprocessed the multiplex PCR reads via MiXCR and lists one record per CDR3 protein. The sample consists of some 170,000 distinct CDR3 sequences, approximately 33% of them appearing once. Note on this clonotype: Its target is not known. A junction end diverges from the germline sequence, so it may reflect a read error.

The chain couples TRBV9 to TRBJ1-3; D might be TRBD1 (6 bases). The sequencing sample was made of axillary lymph node tissue. The sequence came from a female donor with breast cancer. Some clones in this sample may be carry-over from other donors' samples. CDR3 loop: CDSSVDVRGAGNTTYF. CDR3 nucleotides: TGTGACAGCAGCGTAGATGTGCGGGGGGCTGGAAACACCACATATTTT.